The TCR beta chain described here comes from a study of cytomegalovirus exposure and HLA in healthy donors. This clone has a handful of counts. No antigen is known for it. Study observations and caveats: Despite most TCR sequences being rare, some public TCRs occurred in many donors. The availability of immune exposure information extended only to CMV serostatus.

The study ran its PCR with 60 Vbeta and 13 Jbeta primers. The assay was immunoSEQ multiplex PCR, and TCRdb's table has in-frame clones only and misses some. The sample consists of 120,000 or so clones, approximately 83% of them appearing once. The source of this sequence is a woman between 40 and 55 years old in good health and CMV-seropositive. Specimen: PBMCs.

CDR3 nucleotides: TGCGCCAGCAGCTTGGCCACTGGGACAGGGTATTCACCCCTCCACTTT. Amino acid sequence: CASSLATGTGYSPLHF. V is TRBV5-1 and J is TRBJ1-6; the match to TRBD1 covers 9 bases. The CDR3 length is 16 residues. V shed 0 bases and J 8 bases; nucleotides not matched to a gene: 6. Germline lookup yields CDR1 SGHRS and CDR2 YFSETQ.